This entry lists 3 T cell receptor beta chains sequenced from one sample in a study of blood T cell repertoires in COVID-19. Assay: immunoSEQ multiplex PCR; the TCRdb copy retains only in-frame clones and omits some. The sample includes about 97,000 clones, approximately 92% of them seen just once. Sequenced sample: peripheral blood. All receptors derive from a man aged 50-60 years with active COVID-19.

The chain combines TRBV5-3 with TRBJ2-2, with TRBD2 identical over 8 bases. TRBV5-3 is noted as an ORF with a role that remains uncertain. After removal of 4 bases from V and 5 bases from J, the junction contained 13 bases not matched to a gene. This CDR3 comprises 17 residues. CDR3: CARSRPGVAGWTGELFF. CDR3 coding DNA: TGTGCCAGAAGCCGCCCTGGGGTAGCGGGATGGACCGGGGAGCTGTTTTTT.

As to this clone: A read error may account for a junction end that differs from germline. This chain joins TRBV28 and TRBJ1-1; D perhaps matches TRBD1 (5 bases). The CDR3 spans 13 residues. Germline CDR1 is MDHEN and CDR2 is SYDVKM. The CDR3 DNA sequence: TGTGCCAGCAGTTTAAGAAAGGCGGGCGGGGGTCTCTTT. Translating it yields CASSLRKAGGGLF. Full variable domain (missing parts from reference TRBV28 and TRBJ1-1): DVKVTQSSRYLVKRTGEKVFLECVQDMDHENMFWYRQDPGLGLRLIYFSYDVKMKEKGDIPEGYSVSREKKERFSLILESASTNQTSMYLCASSLRKAGGGLFGQGTRLTVV.

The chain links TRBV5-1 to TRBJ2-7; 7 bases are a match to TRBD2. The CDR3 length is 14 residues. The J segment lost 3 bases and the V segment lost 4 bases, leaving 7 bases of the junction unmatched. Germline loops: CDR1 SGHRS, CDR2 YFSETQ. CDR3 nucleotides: TGCGCCAGCAGCGGCCCTGGCGGGAGCTACGAGCAGTACTTC. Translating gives CASSGPGGSYEQYF.